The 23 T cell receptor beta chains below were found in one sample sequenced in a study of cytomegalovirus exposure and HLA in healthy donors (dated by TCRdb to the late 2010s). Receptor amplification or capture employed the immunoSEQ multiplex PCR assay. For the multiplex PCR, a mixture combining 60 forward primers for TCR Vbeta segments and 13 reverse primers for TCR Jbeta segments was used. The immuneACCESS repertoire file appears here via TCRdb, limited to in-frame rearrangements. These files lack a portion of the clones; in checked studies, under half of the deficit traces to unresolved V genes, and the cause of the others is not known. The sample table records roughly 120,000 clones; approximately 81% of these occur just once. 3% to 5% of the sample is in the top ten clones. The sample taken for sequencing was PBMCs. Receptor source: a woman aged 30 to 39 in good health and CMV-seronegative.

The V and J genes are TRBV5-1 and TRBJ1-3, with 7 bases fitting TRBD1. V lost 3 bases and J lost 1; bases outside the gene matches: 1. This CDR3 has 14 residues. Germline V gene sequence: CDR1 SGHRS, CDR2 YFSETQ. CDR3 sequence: CASSWDSSGNTIYF. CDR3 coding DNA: TGCGCCAGCAGCTGGGACAGTTCTGGAAACACCATATATTTT.

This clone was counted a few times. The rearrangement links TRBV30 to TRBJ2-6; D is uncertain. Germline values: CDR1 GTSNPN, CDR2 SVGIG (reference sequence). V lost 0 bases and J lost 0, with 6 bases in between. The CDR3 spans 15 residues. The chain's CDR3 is CAWSVHFSGANVLTF. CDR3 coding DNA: TGTGCCTGGAGTGTCCATTTCTCTGGGGCCAACGTCCTGACTTTC.

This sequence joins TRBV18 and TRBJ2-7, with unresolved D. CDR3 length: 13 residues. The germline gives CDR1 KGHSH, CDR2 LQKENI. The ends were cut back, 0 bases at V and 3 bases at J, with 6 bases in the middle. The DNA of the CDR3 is TGTGCCAGCTCACCACCGTACAGCTACGAGCAGTACTTC. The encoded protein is CASSPPYSYEQYF.

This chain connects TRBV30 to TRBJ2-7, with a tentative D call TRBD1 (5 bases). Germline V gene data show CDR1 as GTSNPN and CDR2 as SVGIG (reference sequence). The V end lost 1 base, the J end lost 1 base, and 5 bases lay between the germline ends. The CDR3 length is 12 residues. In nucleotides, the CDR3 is TGTGCCTGGAGTGAGGGGTCCTACGAGCAGTACTTC. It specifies CAWSEGSYEQYF.

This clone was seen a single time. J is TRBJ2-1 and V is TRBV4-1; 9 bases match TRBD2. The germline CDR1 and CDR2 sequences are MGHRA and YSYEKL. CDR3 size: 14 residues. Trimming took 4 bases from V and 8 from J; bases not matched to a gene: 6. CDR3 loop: CASSRPAGGDEQFF. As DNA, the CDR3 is TGCGCCAGCAGCCGTCCAGCGGGAGGCGATGAGCAGTTCTTC.

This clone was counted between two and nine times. DNA for the CDR3: TGTGCCAGCAGTTCCGGGACTGGGGCCAACGTCCTGACTTTC. Its translation is CASSSGTGANVLTF. The chain links TRBV28 to TRBJ2-6, with D perhaps TRBD2 (5 bases). V dropped 4 bases and J dropped 2 bases, with 6 bases sitting between them. CDR3 length: 14 residues. Germline V lookup: CDR1 MDHEN, CDR2 SYDVKM.

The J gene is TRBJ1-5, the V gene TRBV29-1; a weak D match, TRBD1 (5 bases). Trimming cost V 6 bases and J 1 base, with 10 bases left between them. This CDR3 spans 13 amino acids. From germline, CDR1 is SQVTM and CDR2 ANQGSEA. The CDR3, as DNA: TGCAGCGTGGGACTCGGGAGCAATCAGCCCCAGCATTTT. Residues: CSVGLGSNQPQHF.

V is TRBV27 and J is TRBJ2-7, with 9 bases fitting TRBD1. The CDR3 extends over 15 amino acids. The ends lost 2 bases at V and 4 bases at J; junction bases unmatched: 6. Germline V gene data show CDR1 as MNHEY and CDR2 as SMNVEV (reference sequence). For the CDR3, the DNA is TGTGCCAGCAGTTTAGGGACAGGGCTCGGATACGAGCAGTACTTC. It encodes CASSLGTGLGYEQYF.

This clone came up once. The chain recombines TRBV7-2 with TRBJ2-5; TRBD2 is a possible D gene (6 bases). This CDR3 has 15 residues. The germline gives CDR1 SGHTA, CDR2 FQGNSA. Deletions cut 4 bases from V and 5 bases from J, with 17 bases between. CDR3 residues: CASSYPGGSGETQYF. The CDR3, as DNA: TGTGCCAGCAGCTACCCTGGAGGGAGCGGGGAGACCCAGTACTTC.

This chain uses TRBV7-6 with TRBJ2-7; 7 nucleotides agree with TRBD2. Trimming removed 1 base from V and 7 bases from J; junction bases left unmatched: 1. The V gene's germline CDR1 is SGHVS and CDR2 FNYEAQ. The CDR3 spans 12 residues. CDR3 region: CASSLGGGEQYF. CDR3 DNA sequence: TGTGCCAGCAGCTTAGGGGGAGGGGAGCAGTACTTC.

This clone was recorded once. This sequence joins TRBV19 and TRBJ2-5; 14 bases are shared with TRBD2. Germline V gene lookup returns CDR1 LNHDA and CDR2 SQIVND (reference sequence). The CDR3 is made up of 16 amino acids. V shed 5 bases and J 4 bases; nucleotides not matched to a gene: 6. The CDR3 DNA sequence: TGTGCCAGTAGTTCCCCCGGGACTAGCGGGAGAGAGACCCAGTACTTC. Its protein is CASSSPGTSGRETQYF.

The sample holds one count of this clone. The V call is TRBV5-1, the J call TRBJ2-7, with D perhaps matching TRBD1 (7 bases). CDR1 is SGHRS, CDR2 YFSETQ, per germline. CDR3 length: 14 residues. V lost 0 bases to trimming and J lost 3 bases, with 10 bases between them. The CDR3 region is CASSLGQGGYEQYF. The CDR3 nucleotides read TGCGCCAGCAGCTTGGGGCAGGGGGGCTACGAGCAGTACTTC.

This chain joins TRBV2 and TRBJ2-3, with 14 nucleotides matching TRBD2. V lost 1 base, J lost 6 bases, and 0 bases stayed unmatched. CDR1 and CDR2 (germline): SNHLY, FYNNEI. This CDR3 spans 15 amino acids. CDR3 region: CASSEGLAGGDTQYF. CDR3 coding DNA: TGTGCCAGCAGTGAAGGACTAGCGGGAGGGGATACGCAGTATTTT.

Written as DNA, the CDR3 is TGTGCCAGCAGTGAAGCGGCAGGGTCGTATGGCTACACCTTC. Its translation: CASSEAAGSYGYTF. The chain uses TRBV6-1 and TRBJ1-2; D possibly corresponds to TRBD1 (5 bases). V dropped 0 bases and J dropped 5 bases, with 10 bases sitting between them. The CDR3 is 14 amino acids. Germline V gives CDR1 MNHNS, CDR2 SASEGT.

The CDR3 DNA reads TGTGCCAGCAGTGGGGGGGGCCAGTACTTC. As protein: CASSGGGQYF. The rearrangement links TRBV6-5 to TRBJ2-5; 7 bases fit TRBD2. Per germline, CDR1 MNHEY and CDR2 SVGAGI. CDR3 length: 10 amino acids. V shed 5 bases and J 10 bases; nucleotides not matched to a gene: 1.

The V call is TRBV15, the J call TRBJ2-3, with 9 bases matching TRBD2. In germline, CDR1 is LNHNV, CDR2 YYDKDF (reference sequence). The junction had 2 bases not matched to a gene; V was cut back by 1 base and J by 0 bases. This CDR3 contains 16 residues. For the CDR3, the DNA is TGTGCCACCAGCAGAGGACTAGCGGCTAGCACAGATACGCAGTATTTT. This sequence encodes CATSRGLAASTDTQYF.

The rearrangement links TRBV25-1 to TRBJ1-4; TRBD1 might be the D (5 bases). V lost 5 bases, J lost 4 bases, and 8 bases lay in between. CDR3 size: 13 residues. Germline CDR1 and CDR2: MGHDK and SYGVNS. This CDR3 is CASSRQGNEKLFF. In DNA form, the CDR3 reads TGTGCCAGCAGTCGCCAGGGTAATGAAAAACTGTTTTTT.

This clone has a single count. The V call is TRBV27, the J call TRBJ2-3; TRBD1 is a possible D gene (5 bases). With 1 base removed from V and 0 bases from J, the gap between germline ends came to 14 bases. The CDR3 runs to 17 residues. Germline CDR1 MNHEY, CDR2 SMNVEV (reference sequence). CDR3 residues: CASSLFRGQLSTDTQYF. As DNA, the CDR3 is TGTGCCAGCAGTTTATTTAGGGGTCAGCTTAGCACAGATACGCAGTATTTT.

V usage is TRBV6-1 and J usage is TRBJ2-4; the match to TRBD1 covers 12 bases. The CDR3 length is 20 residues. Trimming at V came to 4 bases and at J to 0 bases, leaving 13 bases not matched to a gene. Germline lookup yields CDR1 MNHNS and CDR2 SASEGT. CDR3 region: CASSAFIRDRGRLAKNIQYF. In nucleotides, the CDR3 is TGTGCCAGCAGTGCTTTCATCCGGGACAGGGGGCGTCTAGCCAAAAACATTCAGTACTTC.

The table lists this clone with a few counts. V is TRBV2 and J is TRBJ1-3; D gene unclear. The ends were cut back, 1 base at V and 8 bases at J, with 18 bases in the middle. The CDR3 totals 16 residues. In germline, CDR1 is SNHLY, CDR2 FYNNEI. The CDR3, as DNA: TGTGCCAGCAGTGAAGGCTCACCTCCCCGAGGAGACACCATATATTTT. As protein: CASSEGSPPRGDTIYF.

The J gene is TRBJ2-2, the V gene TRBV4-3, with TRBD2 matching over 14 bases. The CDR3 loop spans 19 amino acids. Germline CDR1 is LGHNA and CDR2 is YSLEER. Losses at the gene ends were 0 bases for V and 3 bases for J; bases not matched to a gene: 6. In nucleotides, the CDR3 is TGCGCCAGCAGCCAAGATGGGACTAGCGGGAGCCACTACACCGGGGAGCTGTTTTTT. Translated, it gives CASSQDGTSGSHYTGELFF.

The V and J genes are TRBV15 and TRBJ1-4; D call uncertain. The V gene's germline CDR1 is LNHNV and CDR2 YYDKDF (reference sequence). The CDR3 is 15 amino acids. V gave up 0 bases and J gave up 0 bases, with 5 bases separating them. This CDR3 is CATSREVATNEKLFF. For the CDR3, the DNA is TGTGCCACCAGCAGAGAGGTAGCAACTAATGAAAAACTGTTTTTT.

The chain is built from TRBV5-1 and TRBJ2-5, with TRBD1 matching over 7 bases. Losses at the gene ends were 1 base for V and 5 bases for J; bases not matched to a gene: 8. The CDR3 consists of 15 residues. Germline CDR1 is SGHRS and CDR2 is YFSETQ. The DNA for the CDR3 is TGCGCCAGCAGCTTGTCGCGACAGGGCGGGGAGACCCAGTACTTC. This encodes CASSLSRQGGETQYF.